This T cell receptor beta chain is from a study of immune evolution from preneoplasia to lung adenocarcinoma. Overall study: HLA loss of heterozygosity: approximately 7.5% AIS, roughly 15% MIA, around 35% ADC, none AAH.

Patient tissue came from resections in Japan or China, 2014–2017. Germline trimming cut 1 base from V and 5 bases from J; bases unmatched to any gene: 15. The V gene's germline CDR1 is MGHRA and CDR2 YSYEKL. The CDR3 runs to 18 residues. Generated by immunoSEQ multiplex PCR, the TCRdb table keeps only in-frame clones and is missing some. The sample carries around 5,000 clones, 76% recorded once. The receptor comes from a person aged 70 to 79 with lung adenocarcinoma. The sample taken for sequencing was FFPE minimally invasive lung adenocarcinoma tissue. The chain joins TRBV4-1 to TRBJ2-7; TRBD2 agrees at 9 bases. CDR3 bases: TGCGCCAGCAGCCAAGTAGGAGGCGGGGGGGCAATTTCACACGAGCAGTACTTC. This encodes CASSQVGGGGAISHEQYF.